The sequence of this T cell receptor beta chain was determined in a study of T cell responses to AZD1222 COVID-19 vaccine. Study observations and caveats: Mapped onto spike, vaccine-associated CD4 TCRs spanned it and were dominant at 160-218 and 743-854.

Whether given at about 4 or about 12 weeks, second doses were pooled. Per the germline V gene, CDR1 is MNHEY and CDR2 is SMNVEV (reference sequence). V gave up 5 bases and J gave up 7 bases, with 18 bases separating them. The CDR3 runs to 16 residues. The protocol was immunoSEQ multiplex PCR, while the TCRdb copy is restricted to in-frame clones and leaves out a portion. Here the sample spans 65,000 to 70,000 clones, around 78% being singletons. With respect to this clone: Antigen unknown.

This clonotype was sampled from an adult who received the AZD1222 COVID-19 vaccine. The V and J genes are TRBV27 and TRBJ1-6, with D perhaps matching TRBD1 (5 bases). The sequencing used peripheral blood, collected 28 days after the second AZD1222 dose. In DNA, the CDR3 is TGTGCCAGCAGTAGATCGGGGGTTAGCGGAAATTCACCCCTCCACTTT. This gives the protein CASSRSGVSGNSPLHF.